Presented here are 5 T cell receptor beta chains from one specimen sequenced in a study of T cells after posttransplantation cyclophosphamide (dated by TCRdb to 2016 to 2017). The control group consisted of approximately 10 patients who received myeloablative marrow transplants with methotrexate plus a calcineurin inhibitor and who were sampled 1 year after transplant. Library prep was done by the immunoSEQ multiplex PCR assay. TCRdb holds this immuneACCESS table with in-frame rearrangements only. Some clones are missing; in checked studies, unresolved V genes explain under half, and the rest has no known cause. The sample table contains approximately 16,000 clones; only one count was recorded for roughly 84% of them. The ten largest clones capture over 4.5% of the sample. Sample: PBMCs, taken approximately 390 days after allogeneic stem cell transplant with calcineurin inhibitor and methotrexate. These TCRs come from a male patient aged 18-29 years who received an allogeneic stem cell transplant from a related donor, was CMV-positive, and had no GVHD. In patients who had a transplant, some T cells may come from the graft donor.

V usage is TRBV2 and J usage is TRBJ2-3, with 13 positions matching TRBD2. The germline V gene encodes CDR1 SNHLY and CDR2 FYNNEI. The CDR3 runs 16 residues. V gave up 5 bases and J gave up 6 bases; unmatched junction bases: 8. CDR3 loop: CASSQGLAGNSDTQYF. CDR3 bases: TGTGCCAGCAGTCAGGGACTAGCGGGAAACTCGGATACGCAGTATTTT.

The chain uses TRBV11-2 and TRBJ2-7, with a tentative D call TRBD1 (5 bases). Germline values: CDR1 SGHAT, CDR2 FQNNGV. This CDR3 comprises 14 residues. The V gene lost 4 bases and the J gene lost 1 base, with 11 bases spanning the gap. The CDR3 is CASSSDTWSYEQYF. The CDR3 nucleotides are TGTGCCAGCAGCTCGGACACGTGGTCCTACGAGCAGTACTTC. The entire variable domain, with the rest obtained from reference TRBV11-2 and TRBJ2-7, is as follows: EAGVAQSPRYKIIEKRQSVAFWCNPISGHATLYWYQQILGQGPKLLIQFQNNGVVDDSQLPKDRFSAERLKGVDSTLKIQPAKLEDSAVYLCASSSDTWSYEQYFGPGTRLTVT.

V is TRBV6-5 and J is TRBJ2-7; D perhaps matches TRBD2 (5 bases). V lost 4 bases and J 9 bases, leaving 16 bases between the germline ends. The CDR3 loop spans 13 amino acids. Per the germline V gene, CDR1 is MNHEY and CDR2 is SVGAGI. CDR3 loop: CASSFTLDQTQYF. The CDR3 DNA reads as TGTGCCAGCAGTTTCACACTAGATCAGACGCAGTACTTC.

The chain couples TRBV6-1 to TRBJ1-5, with TRBD1 matching 8 bases. J was trimmed by 3 bases and V by 7 bases; bases with no gene match: 8. This CDR3 is 15 amino acids long. Germline V gene lookup returns CDR1 MNHNS and CDR2 SASEGT. The CDR3 DNA reads TGTGCCAGCACGGTGGAGGACAGGGACAATCAGCCCCAGCATTTT. Protein product: CASTVEDRDNQPQHF.

This clone was detected once. The V and J genes are TRBV10-3 and TRBJ2-5, with D possibly matching TRBD1 (5 bases). The CDR3 contains 15 residues. The V gene's germline CDR1 is ENHRY and CDR2 SYGVKD. Trimming stripped 10 bases from V and 5 bases from J, with 23 bases between. In nucleotides, the CDR3 is TGTGCCAGCAGCGAGGCGGCAGGGATTACGGAGACCCAGTACTTC. The encoded protein is CASSEAAGITETQYF.